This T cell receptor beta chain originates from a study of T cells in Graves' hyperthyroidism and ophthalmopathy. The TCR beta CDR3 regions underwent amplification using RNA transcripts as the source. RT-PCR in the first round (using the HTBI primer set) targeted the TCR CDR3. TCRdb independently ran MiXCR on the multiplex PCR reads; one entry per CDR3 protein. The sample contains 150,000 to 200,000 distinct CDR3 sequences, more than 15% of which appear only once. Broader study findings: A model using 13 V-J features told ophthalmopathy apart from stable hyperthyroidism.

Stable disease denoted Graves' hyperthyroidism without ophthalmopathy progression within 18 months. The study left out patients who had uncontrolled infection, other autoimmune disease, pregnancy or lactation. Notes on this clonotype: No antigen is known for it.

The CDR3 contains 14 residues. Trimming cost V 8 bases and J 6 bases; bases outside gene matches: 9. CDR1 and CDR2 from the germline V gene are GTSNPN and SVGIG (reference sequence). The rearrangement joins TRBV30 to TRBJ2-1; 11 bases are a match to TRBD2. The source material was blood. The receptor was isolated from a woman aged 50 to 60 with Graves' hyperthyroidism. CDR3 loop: CARTLAGGFNEQFF. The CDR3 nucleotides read TGTGCCCGAACCCTAGCGGGAGGCTTCAATGAGCAGTTCTTC.